The clone carrying this TCR beta chain occurred many times. The antigen remains unidentified. These data come from a study of neurological immune-mediated disorders. Germline loops: CDR1 SGHVS, CDR2 FNYEAQ. The CDR3 contains 13 residues. Deletions cut 1 base from V and 6 bases from J, with 9 bases between. TCRdb itself ran the 5' RACE reads through MiXCR, one entry per CDR3 protein. This sample yields 30,000 to 35,000 distinct CDR3 sequences, of which approximately 24% are seen a single time; about 32% belongs to the top ten. Notes on the study in general: None of the CDR3 amino acid sequences of expanded clones were shared across subjects, and this suggested private repertoires in all groups.

Sequencing was done on a sample of CD4+ T cells from blood. This TCR was sampled from a man in his fifties with HTLV-1-associated myelopathy (HAM/TSP). This rearrangement joins TRBV7-6 to TRBJ1-1; no reliable D call. CDR3 in DNA: TGTGCCAGCAGCTTAGAGATGCGTTCTGAAGCTTTCTTT. Translated, it gives CASSLEMRSEAFF.